This T cell receptor (beta chain) was profiled in a study of T cells expressing NK-cell markers. Study-level results: Specificity for HCMV among expanded NKG2C+ T cell clones was not established. In a group of several donors, dominant NKG2C+ clonotypes represented roughly 1.0-8% of CD8+ T cells.

cDNA encoding TCR beta was synthesized via 5'RACE template switching incorporating UMIs. TCRdb reanalyzed the 5' RACE reads, giving one entry per CDR3 protein sequence and no DNA. This specimen shows about 3,400 distinct CDR3 sequences; the ten leading clones hold roughly 90%. Points on this clonotype: What it binds is not known.

Sequencing was done on a sample of blood T cells: a sorted CD56 or NKG2C T cell subset, CD4+ or CD8+ T cells, or bulk PBMC T cells (not recorded which). The receptor's source is a man aged 18-75 years in good health.

The CDR3 is CASSYSIISNEQFF. The V gene is TRBV6-2 or TRBV6-3, the J gene TRBJ2-1. Germline V gene data show CDR1 as MNHEY and CDR2 as SVGEGT. The CDR3 totals 14 residues.